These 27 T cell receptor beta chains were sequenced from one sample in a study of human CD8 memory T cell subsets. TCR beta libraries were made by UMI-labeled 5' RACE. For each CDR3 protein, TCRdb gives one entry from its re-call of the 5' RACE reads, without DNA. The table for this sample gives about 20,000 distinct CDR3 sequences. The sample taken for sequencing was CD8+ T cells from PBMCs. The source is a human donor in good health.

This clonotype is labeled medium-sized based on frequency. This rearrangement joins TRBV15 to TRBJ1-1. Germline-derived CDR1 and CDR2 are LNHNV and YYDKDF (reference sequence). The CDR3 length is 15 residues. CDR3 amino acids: CATSRVLQGNTEAFF.

The CDR3 spells CASSLGGDRRNQPQHF. The chain employs TRBV7-2 and TRBJ1-5; TCRdb designates TRBD1, a call that cannot be tested without DNA. The V gene's germline CDR1 is SGHTA and CDR2 FQGNSA. This CDR3 contains 16 residues.

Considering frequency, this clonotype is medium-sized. This chain's CDR3 is CSVDWTGDGGSYGYTF. This chain joins TRBV29-1 and TRBJ1-2; TCRdb calls TRBD1, which cannot be checked without DNA. CDR1 and CDR2 from the germline V gene are SQVTM and ANQGSEA. The CDR3 runs 16 residues.

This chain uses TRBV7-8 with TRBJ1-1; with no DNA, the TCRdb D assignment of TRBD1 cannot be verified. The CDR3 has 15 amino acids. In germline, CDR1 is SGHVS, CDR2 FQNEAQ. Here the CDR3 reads CASSLVGRGTTEAFF.

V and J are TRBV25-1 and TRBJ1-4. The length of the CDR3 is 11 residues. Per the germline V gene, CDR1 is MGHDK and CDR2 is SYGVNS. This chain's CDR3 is CASSAYEKLFF.

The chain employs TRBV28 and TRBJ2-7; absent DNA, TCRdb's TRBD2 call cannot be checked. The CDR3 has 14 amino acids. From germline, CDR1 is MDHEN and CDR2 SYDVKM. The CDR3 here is CASRTDFDSYEQYF.

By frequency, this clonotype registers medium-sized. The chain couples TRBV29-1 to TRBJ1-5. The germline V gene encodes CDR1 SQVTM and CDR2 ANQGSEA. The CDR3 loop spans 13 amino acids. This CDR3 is CSASGGGNQPQHF.

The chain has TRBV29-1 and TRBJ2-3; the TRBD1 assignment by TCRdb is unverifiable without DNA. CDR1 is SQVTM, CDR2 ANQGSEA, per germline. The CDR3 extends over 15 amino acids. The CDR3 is CSVDGAGPRTDTQYF.

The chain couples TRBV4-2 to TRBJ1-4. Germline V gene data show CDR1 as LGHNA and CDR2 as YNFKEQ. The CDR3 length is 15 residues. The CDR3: CASSHDRAANEKLFF.

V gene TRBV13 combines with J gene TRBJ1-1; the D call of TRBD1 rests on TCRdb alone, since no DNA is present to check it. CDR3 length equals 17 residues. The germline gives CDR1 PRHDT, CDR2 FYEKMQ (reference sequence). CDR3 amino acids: CASSLGAGHGGVTGAFF.

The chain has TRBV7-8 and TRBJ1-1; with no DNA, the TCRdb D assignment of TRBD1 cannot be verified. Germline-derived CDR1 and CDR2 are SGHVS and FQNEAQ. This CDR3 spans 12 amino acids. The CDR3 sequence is CASSFGQIEAFF.

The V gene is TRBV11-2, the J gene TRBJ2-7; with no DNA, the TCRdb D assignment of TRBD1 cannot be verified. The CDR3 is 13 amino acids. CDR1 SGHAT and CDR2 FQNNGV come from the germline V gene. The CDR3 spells CASSLTGAYEQYF.

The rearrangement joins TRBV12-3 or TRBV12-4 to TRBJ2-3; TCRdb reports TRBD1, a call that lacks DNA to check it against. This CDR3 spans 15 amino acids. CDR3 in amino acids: CASSLPRQTTDTQYF.

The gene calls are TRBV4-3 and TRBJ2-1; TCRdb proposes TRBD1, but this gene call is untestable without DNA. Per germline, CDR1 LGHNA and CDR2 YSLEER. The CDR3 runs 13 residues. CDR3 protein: CASSQDGTDEQFF.

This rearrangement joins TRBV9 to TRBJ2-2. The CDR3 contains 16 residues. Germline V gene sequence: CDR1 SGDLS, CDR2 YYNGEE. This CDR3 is CASSSQLAGDTGELFF.

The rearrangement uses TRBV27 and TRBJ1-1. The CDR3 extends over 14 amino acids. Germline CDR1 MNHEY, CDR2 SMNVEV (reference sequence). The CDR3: CASSPRTENTEAFF.

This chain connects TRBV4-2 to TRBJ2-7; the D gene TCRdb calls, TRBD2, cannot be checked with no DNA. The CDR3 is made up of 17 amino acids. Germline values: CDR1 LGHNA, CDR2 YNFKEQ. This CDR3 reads CASSRAFSREWLDEQYF.

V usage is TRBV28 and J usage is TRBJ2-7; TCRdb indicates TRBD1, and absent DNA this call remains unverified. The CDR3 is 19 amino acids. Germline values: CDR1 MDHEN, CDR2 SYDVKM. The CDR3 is CASSPRMNRWGPSRYEQYF.

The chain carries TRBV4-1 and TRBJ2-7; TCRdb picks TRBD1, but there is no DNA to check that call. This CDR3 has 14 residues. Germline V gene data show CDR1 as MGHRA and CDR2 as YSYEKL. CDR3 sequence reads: CASSQAGRAAEQYF.

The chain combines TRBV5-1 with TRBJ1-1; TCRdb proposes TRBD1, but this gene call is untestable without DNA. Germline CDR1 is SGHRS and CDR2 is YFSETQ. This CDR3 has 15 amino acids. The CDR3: CASSFSGTGGTEAFF.

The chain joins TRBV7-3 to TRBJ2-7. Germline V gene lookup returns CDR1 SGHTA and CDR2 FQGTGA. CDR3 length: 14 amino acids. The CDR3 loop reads CASSLDRGTYEQYF.

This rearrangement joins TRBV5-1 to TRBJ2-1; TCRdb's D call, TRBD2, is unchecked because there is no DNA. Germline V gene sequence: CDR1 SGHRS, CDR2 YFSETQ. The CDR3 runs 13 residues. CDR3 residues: CASRVGTSGEQFF.

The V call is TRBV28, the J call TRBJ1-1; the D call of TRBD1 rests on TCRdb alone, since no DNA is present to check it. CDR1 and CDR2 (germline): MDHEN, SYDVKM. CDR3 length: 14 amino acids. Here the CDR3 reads CASSRTIGGTEAFF.

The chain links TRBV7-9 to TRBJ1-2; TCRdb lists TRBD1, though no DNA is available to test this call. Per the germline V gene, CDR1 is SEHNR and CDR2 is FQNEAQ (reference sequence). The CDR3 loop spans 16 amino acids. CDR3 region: CASSPAPGRVSYGYTF. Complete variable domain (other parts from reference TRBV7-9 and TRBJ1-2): DTGVSQNPRHKITKRGQNVTFRCDPISEHNRLYWYRQTLGQGPEFLTYFQNEAQLEKSRLLSDRFSAERPKGSFSTLEIQRTEQGDSAMYLCASSPAPGRVSYGYTFGSGTRLTVV.

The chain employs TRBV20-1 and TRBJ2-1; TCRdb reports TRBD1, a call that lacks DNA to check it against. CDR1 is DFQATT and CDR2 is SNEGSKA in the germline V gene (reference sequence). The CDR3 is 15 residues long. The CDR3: CSAHLWGQGYNEQFF.

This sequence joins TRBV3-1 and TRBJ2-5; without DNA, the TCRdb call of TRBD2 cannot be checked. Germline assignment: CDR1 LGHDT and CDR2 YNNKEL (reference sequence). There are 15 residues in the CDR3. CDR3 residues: CASSQDGLAGETQYF.

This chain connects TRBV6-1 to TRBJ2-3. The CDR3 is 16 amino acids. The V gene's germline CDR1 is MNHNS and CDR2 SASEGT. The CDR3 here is CASSEVVGFGTDTQYF.